This TCR beta chain was sequenced in a study of blood T cell repertoires in COVID-19. Measured with immunoSEQ multiplex PCR; TCRdb has only the in-frame clones, and not every one. The sample records fewer than 130,000 clones, 80% to 90% being singletons. Sequenced input: peripheral blood. This TCR derives from a woman older than 75 with acute or convalescent COVID-19.

The CDR3 region has the DNA TGTGCCAGCAGCCTAAGTGTCTCCTACGAGCAGTACTTC. It specifies CASSLSVSYEQYF. The chain recombines TRBV7-6 with TRBJ2-7; no clear D. The germline gives CDR1 SGHVS, CDR2 FNYEAQ. The length of the CDR3 is 13 residues. Trimming shortened V by 5 bases and J by 0 bases, and 8 bases separated the two germline ends. Full variable domain (outside the CDR3, taken from reference TRBV7-6 and TRBJ2-7): GAGVSQSPRYKVTKRGQDVALRCDPISGHVSLYWYRQALGQGPEFLTYFNYEAQQDKSGLPNDRFSAERPEGSISTLTIQRTEQRDSAMYRCASSLSVSYEQYFGPGTRLTVT.